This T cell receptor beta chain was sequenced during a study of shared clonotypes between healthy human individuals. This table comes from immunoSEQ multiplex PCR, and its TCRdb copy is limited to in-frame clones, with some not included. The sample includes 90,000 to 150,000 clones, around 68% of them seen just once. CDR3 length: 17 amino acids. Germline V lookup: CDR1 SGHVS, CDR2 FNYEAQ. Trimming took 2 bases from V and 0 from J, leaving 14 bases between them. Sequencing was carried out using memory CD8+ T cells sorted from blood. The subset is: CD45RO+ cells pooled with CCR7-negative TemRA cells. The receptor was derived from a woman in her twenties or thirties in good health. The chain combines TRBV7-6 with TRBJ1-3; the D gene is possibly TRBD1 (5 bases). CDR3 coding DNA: TGTGCCAGCAGCTTACTTCTCGGGGCCGTCTCTGGAAACACCATATATTTT. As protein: CASSLLLGAVSGNTIYF.